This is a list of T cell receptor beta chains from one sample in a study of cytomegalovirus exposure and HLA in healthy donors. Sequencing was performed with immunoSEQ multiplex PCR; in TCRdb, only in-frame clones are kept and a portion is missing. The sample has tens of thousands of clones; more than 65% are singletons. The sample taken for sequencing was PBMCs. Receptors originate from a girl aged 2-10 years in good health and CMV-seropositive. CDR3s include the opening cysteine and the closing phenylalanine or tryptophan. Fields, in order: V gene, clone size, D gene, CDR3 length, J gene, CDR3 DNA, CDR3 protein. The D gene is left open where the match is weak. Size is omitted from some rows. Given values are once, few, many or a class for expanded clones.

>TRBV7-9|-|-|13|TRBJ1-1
TGTGCCAGCAGCTTCAACAAGAACACTGAAGCTTTCTTT
CASSFNKNTEAFF
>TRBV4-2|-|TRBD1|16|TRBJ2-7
TGTGCCAGCAGCCAAGGTGGGACAGGGGGCTCCTACGAGCAGTACTTC
CASSQGGTGGSYEQYF
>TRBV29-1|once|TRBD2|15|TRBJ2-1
TGCAGCGGAGCGGATGGGACTAGCGGAAATAATGAGCAGTTCTTC
CSGADGTSGNNEQFF
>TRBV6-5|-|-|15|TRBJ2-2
TGCGCCAGCAGCAAGCGCGCTAGGGGCACCGGGGAGCTGTTTTTT
CASSKRARGTGELFF
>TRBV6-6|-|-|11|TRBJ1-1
TGTGCCAGCAGCGGGGTTCGGCAAGCTTTCTTT
CASSGVRQAFF
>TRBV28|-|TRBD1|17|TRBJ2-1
TGTGCCAGCAGCCTAACGGAGGGACAGGTTAGGGCCAATGAGCAGTTCTTC
CASSLTEGQVRANEQFF
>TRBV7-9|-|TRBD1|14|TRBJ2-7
TGTGCCAGCAGCTCCCTGACAGGGGGGCACGAGCAGTACTTC
CASSSLTGGHEQYF
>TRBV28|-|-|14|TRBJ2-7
TGTGCCAGCAGTTGGGGCAGGGCTAACTACGAGCAGTACTTC
CASSWGRANYEQYF
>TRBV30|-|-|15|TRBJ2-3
TGTGCCTGGCTGCGTATGAGCGGTCGCACAGATACGCAGTATTTT
CAWLRMSGRTDTQYF
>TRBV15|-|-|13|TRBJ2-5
TGTGCCACCAGCAGACCCCCAATAGAGACCCAGTACTTC
CATSRPPIETQYF
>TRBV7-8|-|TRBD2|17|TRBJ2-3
TGTGCCAGCAGCTTGGCGTATAGCGGGAGGGGAGAAGATACGCAGTATTTT
CASSLAYSGRGEDTQYF
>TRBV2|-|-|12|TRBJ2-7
TGTGCCAGCGCAGCAGGGGCCTACGAGCAGTACTTC
CASAAGAYEQYF
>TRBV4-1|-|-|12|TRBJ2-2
TGCGCCAGTACGACTTACACCGGGGAGCTGTTTTTT
CASTTYTGELFF
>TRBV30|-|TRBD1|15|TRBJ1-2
TGTGCCTGGAGTCGACAGGGCGCTCGGAACTATGGCTACACCTTC
CAWSRQGARNYGYTF
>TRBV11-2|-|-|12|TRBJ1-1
TGTGCCAGCACCCTGGGAGGTTTTGAAGCTTTCTTT
CASTLGGFEAFF
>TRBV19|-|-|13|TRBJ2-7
TGTGCCAGTAGTATTCTGTATTCCTACGAGCAGTACTTC
CASSILYSYEQYF
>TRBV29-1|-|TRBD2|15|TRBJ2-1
TGCAGCGGTCGACTAGCGGGAGGGCCATCGGATGAGCAGTTCTTC
CSGRLAGGPSDEQFF
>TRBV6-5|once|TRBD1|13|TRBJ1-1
TGTGCCAGCACTCCGAAGGGACAGGGTAAAACTTTCTTT
CASTPKGQGKTFF
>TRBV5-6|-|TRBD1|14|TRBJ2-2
TGTGCCAGCAGCGGGACAGGGAACACCGGGGAGCTGTTTTTT
CASSGTGNTGELFF
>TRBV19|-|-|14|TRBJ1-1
TGTGCCACTCGAATCCCAGGGAGGAACACTGAGGCTTTCTTT
CATRIPGRNTEAFF
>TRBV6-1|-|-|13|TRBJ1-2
TGTGCCAGCAGTGAAACGCGGATCTATGGCTACACCTTC
CASSETRIYGYTF
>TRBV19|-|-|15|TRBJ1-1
TGTGCCAGTAGTAGATCTAGTTCCATGAACACTGAAGCTTTCTTT
CASSRSSSMNTEAFF
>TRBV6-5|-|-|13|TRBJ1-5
TGTGCCAGCAGCAGAATGGGCAATCAGCCCCAGCATTTT
CASSRMGNQPQHF
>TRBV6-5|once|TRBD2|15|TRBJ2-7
TGTGCCAGCAGTTACTCGAGACTAGCGGGCTACGAGCAGTACTTC
CASSYSRLAGYEQYF
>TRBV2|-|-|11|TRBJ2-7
TGTGCCAGCAGTCTGCCTAGCGAGCAGTACTTC
CASSLPSEQYF
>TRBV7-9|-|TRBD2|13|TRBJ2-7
TGTGCCAGCAGCGGACTAGCGGTCTACGAGCAGTACTTC
CASSGLAVYEQYF
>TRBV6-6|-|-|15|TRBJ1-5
TGTGCCAGCAGTTACTCGGGAGGGCACAATCAGCCCCAGCATTTT
CASSYSGGHNQPQHF
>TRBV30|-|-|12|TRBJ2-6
TGTGCCTGGGAACCTGCTCTAAACGTCCTGACTTTC
CAWEPALNVLTF
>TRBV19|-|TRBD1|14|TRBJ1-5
TGTGCCAGTACCGGGACAGGGGGCAATCAGCCCCAGCATTTT
CASTGTGGNQPQHF
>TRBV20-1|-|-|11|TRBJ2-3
TGCAGTGCGGCTAGGACAGATACGCAGTATTTT
CSAARTDTQYF
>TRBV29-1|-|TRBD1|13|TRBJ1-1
TGCAGCTTTATTGAAACAGGGGGCACTGAAGCTTTCTTT
CSFIETGGTEAFF
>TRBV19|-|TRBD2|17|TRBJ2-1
TGTGCCAGTAGTATAACCGAGCGGGAGATGGCTTACAATGAGCAGTTCTTC
CASSITEREMAYNEQFF
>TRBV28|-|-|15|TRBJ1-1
TGTGCCAGCAGCCCCTGGGGCAGAGAGAACACTGAAGCTTTCTTT
CASSPWGRENTEAFF
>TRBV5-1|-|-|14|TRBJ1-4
TGCGCCAGCAGCTTGGGGGGCATCGGTGAAAAACTGTTTTTT
CASSLGGIGEKLFF
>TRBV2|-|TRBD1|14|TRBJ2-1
TGTGCCAGCAGCACTGACAGGGGATACAATGAGCAGTTCTTC
CASSTDRGYNEQFF
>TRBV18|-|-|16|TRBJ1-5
TGTGCCAGCTCACCAGGATACATGAGGGAGAATCAGCCCCAGCATTTT
CASSPGYMRENQPQHF
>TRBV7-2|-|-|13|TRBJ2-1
TGTGCCAGCAGCTTAGCGGGGTTGGCAGGGAAGTTCTTC
CASSLAGLAGKFF
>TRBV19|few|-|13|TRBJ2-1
TGTGCCAGTAGTATAGATCGAGACAGGAGGAAGTTCTTC
CASSIDRDRRKFF
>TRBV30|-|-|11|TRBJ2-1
TGTGCCTGGAGTGTAGGGGAAGAGCAGTTCTTC
CAWSVGEEQFF
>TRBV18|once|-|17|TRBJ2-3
TGTGCCAGCTCACCGCCTAAGACAGGACCTAGCACAGATACGCAGTATTTT
CASSPPKTGPSTDTQYF
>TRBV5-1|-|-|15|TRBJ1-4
TGCGCCAGCAGCTTGGACAGGGAGCTAAGCGAAAAACTGTTTTTT
CASSLDRELSEKLFF
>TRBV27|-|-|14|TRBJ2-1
TGTGCCAGCAGTCTGATTCAGGTCCCCAATGAGCAGTTCTTC
CASSLIQVPNEQFF
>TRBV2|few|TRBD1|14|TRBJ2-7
TGTGCCAGCCTCCCCGGGACAGGGGGCTCCGAGCAGTACTTC
CASLPGTGGSEQYF
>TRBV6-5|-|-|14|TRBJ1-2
TGTGCCAGCAGTTACAAGGGGGCTAACTATGGCTACACCTTC
CASSYKGANYGYTF
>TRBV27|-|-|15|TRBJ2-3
TGTGCCAGCAGTTTCAGTCCCGAGGGTGGAGATACGCAGTATTTT
CASSFSPEGGDTQYF
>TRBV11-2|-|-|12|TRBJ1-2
TGTGCCAGCAGCTTAGCTCGGGGAGGCTACACCTTC
CASSLARGGYTF
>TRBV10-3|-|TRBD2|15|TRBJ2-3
TGTGCCATCAGGCGGACTAGCGGGGTCACAGATACGCAGTATTTT
CAIRRTSGVTDTQYF
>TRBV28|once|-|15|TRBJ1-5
TGTGCCAGCAGTTTTTGGCAGGGAAGCAATCAGCCCCAGCATTTT
CASSFWQGSNQPQHF
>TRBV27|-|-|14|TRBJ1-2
TGTGCCAGCAGTCCAGACAGGTGGTACTATGGCTACACCTTC
CASSPDRWYYGYTF
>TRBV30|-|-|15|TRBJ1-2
TGTGCCTGGAGTGTACGGCGGATCCAAGGCTATGGCTACACCTTC
CAWSVRRIQGYGYTF
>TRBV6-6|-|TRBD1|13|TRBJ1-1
TGTGCCAGCAGTACCCCCCAGGGGGTAGAAGCTTTCTTT
CASSTPQGVEAFF
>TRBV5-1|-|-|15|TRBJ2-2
TGCGCCAGCAAGTTTTGGGGAGAGGCCACCGGGGAGCTGTTTTTT
CASKFWGEATGELFF